The following is a TCR beta chain sequence with its context. Its antigen is currently unknown. The data originate from a study of shared clonotypes between healthy human individuals. This CDR3 spans 15 amino acids. Germline values: CDR1 SGHTA, CDR2 FQGNSA. With 6 bases removed from V and 4 bases from J, the gap between germline ends came to 19 bases. The DNA input per sorted-subset replicate PCR was 200 to 250 ng, corresponding to tens of thousands of T cell genomes. This table comes from immunoSEQ multiplex PCR, and its TCRdb copy is limited to in-frame clones, with some not included. This repertoire shows approximately 2.4 million clones, more than 90% found once; its top ten account for approximately 0.13%. Those who donated were healthy HIV-negative adults, with no recent acute infections or vaccinations reported. Notes on the study in general: Blood was the only sampled material, and tissue repertoires likely differ. Naive subsets generally exceeded memory subsets in estimated richness.

The clonotype originates from a man aged 18 to 29 in good health. The material sequenced was naive CD4+ T cells sorted from blood. Subset defined: CD45RA+ positively selected. The chain employs TRBV7-2 and TRBJ2-7; weak D call: TRBD2 (6 bases). This CDR3 reads CASSSGLPPIYEQYF. For the CDR3, the DNA is TGTGCCAGCAGTTCGGGACTCCCCCCAATTTACGAGCAGTACTTC.